This TCR beta chain originates from a study of T cells in Graves' hyperthyroidism and ophthalmopathy. Hyperthyroidism of Graves' type that showed no ophthalmopathy progression within 18 months was stable. Of note for this clonotype: Its cognate antigen is unknown.

The TCR beta CDR3 regions underwent amplification using RNA transcripts as the source. When the TCR CDR3 underwent first-round RT-PCR, the HTBI primer set was used. TCRdb analysed the multiplex PCR reads with MiXCR anew, one entry per CDR3 protein. The sample holds 190,000 or so distinct CDR3 sequences; around 17% are singletons and the top ten take about 45%. The study, taken as a whole, reports: Within blood appeared most thyroid clonotypes that had expanded above 0.001.

CDR3 size: 15 residues. Germline V gene lookup returns CDR1 SGHTA and CDR2 FQGTGA. The junction had 6 bases not matched to a gene; V was cut back by 5 bases and J by 5 bases. What was sequenced was blood. This TCR was recovered from a man aged 40-49 years with Graves' hyperthyroidism. The gene calls are TRBV7-3 and TRBJ2-5, with 12 positions matching TRBD2. The CDR3 nucleotides are TGTGCCAGCAGCCGACTAGCGGGGGTCCGGGAGACCCAGTACTTC. Its translation is CASSRLAGVRETQYF.